The 3 T cell receptor beta chains in this list originate from one sample, sequenced in a study of graft-versus-host responses after intestinal transplantation. No cognate antigen is known for these TCRs. Data came from immunoSEQ multiplex PCR; TCRdb stores just in-frame clones and leaves some out. The data contain under 100,000 clones, just under 95% of them singletons. Sequences were derived from unstimulated CD8+ T cells sorted from spleen or lymph node cells, sampled before transplant. These receptors originate from a human donor who was the organ donor for an intestinal transplant.

There are a few counts of this clone. CDR3: CASIRGRGRQPQHF. The CDR3 nucleotides read TGTGCCAGCATAAGGGGCCGAGGTAGGCAGCCCCAGCATTTT. The rearrangement joins TRBV6-1 to TRBJ1-5, with D maybe TRBD1 (5 bases). Germline V gives CDR1 MNHNS, CDR2 SASEGT. V dropped 7 bases and J dropped 7 bases, with 17 bases sitting between them. This CDR3 spans 14 amino acids.

This clone was observed a few times. The J gene is TRBJ1-2, the V gene TRBV7-9, with TRBD1 identical over 9 bases. CDR1 SEHNR and CDR2 FQNEAQ come from the germline V gene (reference sequence). The CDR3 has 15 residues. Trimming took 2 bases from V and 3 from J; bases not matched to a gene: 4. In DNA, the CDR3 is TGTGCCAGCAGCTTAAGTGGGACAGGGTACTATGGCTACACCTTC. Residues: CASSLSGTGYYGYTF.

The V gene is TRBV7-2, the J gene TRBJ2-7; TRBD2 is a possible D gene (6 bases). Germline V gene data show CDR1 as SGHTA and CDR2 as FQGNSA. The CDR3 is 15 amino acids. V lost 5 bases to trimming and J lost 5 bases, with 19 bases between them. Here the CDR3 DNA reads TGTGCCAGCAGCCCCGCCCGGGGGTTTCACCACGAGCAGTACTTC. It translates to CASSPARGFHHEQYF.